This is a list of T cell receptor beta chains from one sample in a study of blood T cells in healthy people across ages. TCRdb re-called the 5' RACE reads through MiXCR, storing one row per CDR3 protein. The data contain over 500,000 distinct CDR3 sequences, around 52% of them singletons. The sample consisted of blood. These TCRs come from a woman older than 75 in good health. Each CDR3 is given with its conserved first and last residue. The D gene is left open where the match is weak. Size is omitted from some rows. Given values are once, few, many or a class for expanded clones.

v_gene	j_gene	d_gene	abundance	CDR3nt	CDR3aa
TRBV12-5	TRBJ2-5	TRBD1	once	TGTGCTAGTGCCAACGGACAGGGCAACGGAGAGACCCAGTACTTC	CASANGQGNGETQYF
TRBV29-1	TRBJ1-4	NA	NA	TGCAGCGTTGATAGGGTTGCAACTAATGAAAAACTGTTTTTT	CSVDRVATNEKLFF
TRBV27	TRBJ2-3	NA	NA	TGTGCCAGCAGCACACTCGGGCGGGATACGCAGTATTTT	CASSTLGRDTQYF
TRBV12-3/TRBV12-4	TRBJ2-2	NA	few	TGTGCCAGCAGTTTAGGTCAGGGCTCCTATTACACCGGGGAGCTGTTTTTT	CASSLGQGSYYTGELFF
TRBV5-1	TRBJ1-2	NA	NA	TGCGCCAGCAGCTTGATGGCAGCAAACTATGGCTACACCTTC	CASSLMAANYGYTF
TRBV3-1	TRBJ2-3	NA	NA	TGTGCCAGCAGGGCTCGGGCAAGCACAGATACGCAGTATTTT	CASRARASTDTQYF
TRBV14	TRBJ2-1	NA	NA	TGTGCCAGCAGCCAAGAGAGGGATTACAATGAGCAGTTCTTC	CASSQERDYNEQFF
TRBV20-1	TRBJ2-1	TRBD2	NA	TGCAGTATGACCCGGGGGGGACATGAGCAGTTCTTC	CSMTRGGHEQFF
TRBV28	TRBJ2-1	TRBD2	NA	TGTGCCAGCTACGAGGGACTAGCGGCCTCCTACAATGAGCAGTTCTTC	CASYEGLAASYNEQFF
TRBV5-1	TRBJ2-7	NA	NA	TGCGCCAGCAGCCCTCCCGGACGATCGGAGCAGTACTTC	CASSPPGRSEQYF
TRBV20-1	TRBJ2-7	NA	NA	TGCAGTGCTACGGCCTCAGAGTACGAGCAGTACTTC	CSATASEYEQYF
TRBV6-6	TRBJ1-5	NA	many	TGTGCCAGCACCTTTTACTCCGCGGAAAATCAGCCCCAGCATTTT	CASTFYSAENQPQHF
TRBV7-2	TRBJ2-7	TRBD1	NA	TGTGCCAGCAGTTATCAAGGGGGACAGGGGGCGAATGAGCAGTACTTC	CASSYQGGQGANEQYF
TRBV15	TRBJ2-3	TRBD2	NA	TGTGCCACCAGCAGAGATCGCGGTAGCGGGGGAGATACGCAGTATTTT	CATSRDRGSGGDTQYF
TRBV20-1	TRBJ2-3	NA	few	TGCAGTGCCCCGAGGAGTGGAGATACGCAGTATTTT	CSAPRSGDTQYF
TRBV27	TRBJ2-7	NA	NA	TGTGCCAGCAGTTTGGACCCAAAAGGCCCCTACGGGCAGTACTTC	CASSLDPKGPYGQYF
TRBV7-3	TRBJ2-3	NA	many	TGTGCCAGCAGCTTCGAAGGGGGAGAAGATACGCAGTATTTT	CASSFEGGEDTQYF
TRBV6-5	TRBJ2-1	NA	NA	TGTGCCAGCAGTTCCCCAAGGGGCCCGGCCCCCTACAATGAGCAGTTCTTC	CASSSPRGPAPYNEQFF
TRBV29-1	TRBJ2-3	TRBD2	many	TGCAGCGCGGGGTGGGGGGGACGCACAGATACGCAGTATTTT	CSAGWGGRTDTQYF
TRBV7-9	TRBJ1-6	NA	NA	TGTGCCAGCAGCTTGGGGCTGGCAGTTCCCCTGAATTCACCCCTCCACTTT	CASSLGLAVPLNSPLHF
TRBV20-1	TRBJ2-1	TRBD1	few	TGCAGTGCTAGCCCTCGGGGACAGGGGTTCGGTGAGCAGTTCTTC	CSASPRGQGFGEQFF
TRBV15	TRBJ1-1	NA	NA	TGTGCCACCAGCAGAGACAACAGGGCTACGAACACTGAAGCTTTCTTT	CATSRDNRATNTEAFF
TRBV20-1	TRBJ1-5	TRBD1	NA	TGCAGTGCATTAGGGGGCATCAATCAGCCCCAGCATTTT	CSALGGINQPQHF
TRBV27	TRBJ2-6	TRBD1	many	TGTGCCAGCAGTGCCAAACCCGGGACAGGGTCAGGGGCCAACGTCCTGACTTTC	CASSAKPGTGSGANVLTF
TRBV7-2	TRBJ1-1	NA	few	TGTGCCAGCAGCTTCCACACTGAAGCTTTCTTT	CASSFHTEAFF
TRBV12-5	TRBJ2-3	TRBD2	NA	TGTGCTAGTGGTTTGCCAGGGGCGAGCGGGAGTTGGGATACGCAGTATTTT	CASGLPGASGSWDTQYF
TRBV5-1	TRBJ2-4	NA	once	TGCGCCAGCAGCCCCCGGGCCTTGGGGGCACTAGCCAAAAACATTCAGTACTTC	CASSPRALGALAKNIQYF
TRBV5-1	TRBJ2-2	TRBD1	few	TGCGCCAGCAGCCTAACAACAGGGGGTGTCACCGGGGAGCTGTTTTTT	CASSLTTGGVTGELFF
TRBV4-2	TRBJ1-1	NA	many	TGTGCCAGCAGTCCTGAGGACATGGGGGCCACTGAAGCTTTCTTT	CASSPEDMGATEAFF
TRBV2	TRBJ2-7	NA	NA	TGTGCCAGCAGTGGAGTGGGGGCCTCCTACGAGCAGTACTTC	CASSGVGASYEQYF
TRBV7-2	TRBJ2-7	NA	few	TGTGCCAGCAGCCCGAGTATAGAGGTCGTTTACGAGCAGTACTTC	CASSPSIEVVYEQYF
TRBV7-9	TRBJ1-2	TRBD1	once	TGTGCCAGCAGCTTAGGTTCGACAGGGGATGGCTACACCTTC	CASSLGSTGDGYTF
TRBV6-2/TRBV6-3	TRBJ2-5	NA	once	TGTGCCAGCTGCGGTCGGCAGGGCGGGCAGTACTTC	CASCGRQGGQYF
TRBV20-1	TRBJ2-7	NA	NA	TGCAGTGCTCGGACTGATGCGGGGTACGAGCAGTACTTC	CSARTDAGYEQYF
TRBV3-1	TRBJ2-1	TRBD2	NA	TGTGCCAGCAGCCAAGACCCTCTAGCGGGGGAGCAGTTCTTC	CASSQDPLAGEQFF
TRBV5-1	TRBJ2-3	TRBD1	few	TGCGCCAGCAGCTTGGGGCCCGGACAGGGGACAGATACGCAGTATTTT	CASSLGPGQGTDTQYF
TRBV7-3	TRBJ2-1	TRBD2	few	TGTGCCAGCAGCGACCGGGGGGGAAATGAGCAGTTCTTC	CASSDRGGNEQFF
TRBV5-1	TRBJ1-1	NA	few	TGCGCCAGCAGCTTGGTGGAGGGGACCACTGAAGCTTTCTTT	CASSLVEGTTEAFF
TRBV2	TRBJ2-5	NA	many	TGTGCCAGCAGCCCAAATCGGCCCAAGCCAGAGACCCAGTACTTC	CASSPNRPKPETQYF
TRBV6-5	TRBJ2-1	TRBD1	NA	TGTGCCAGCAGTTACACGTCGAGGTTCTTTGGGACAGGGAACGGCAATGAGCAGTTCTTC	CASSYTSRFFGTGNGNEQFF
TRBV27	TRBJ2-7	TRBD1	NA	TGTGCCAGCAGTTTCGGTGGACAGGGGCCCTACGAGCAGTACTTC	CASSFGGQGPYEQYF
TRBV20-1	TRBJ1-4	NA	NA	TGCGGTGCTAGAGTTCAGGGGACTAATGAAAAACTGTTTTTT	CGARVQGTNEKLFF
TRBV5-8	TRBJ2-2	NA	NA	TGTGCCAGCAGCTTGGTTGCTAGAACAAAAGGGGAGCTGTTTTTT	CASSLVARTKGELFF
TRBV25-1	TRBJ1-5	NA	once	TGTGCCAGCAGTGACAGGCATAGCAATCAGCCCCAGCATTTT	CASSDRHSNQPQHF
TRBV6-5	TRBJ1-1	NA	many	TGTGCCAGCAGTTATTGGAGGGGCACTGAAGCTTTCTTT	CASSYWRGTEAFF
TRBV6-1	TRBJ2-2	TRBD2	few	TGTGCCAGCAGTACCGGGACTAGCGGAGCAACCGGGGAGCTGTTTTTT	CASSTGTSGATGELFF
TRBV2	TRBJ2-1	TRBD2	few	TGTGCCACAACTAGCGGGGGCTCCTACAATGAGCAGTTCTTC	CATTSGGSYNEQFF
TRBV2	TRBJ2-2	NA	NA	TGTGCCAGCAGACGTAACAGGCACGCGAACACCGGGGAGCTGTTTTTT	CASRRNRHANTGELFF